Sequencing of this T cell receptor (beta chain) was carried out in a study of T cells after posttransplantation cyclophosphamide. Broader study findings: Tissue-infiltrating T cells from skin or gut overlapped little with blood T cells. Recipient CMV seropositivity and CMV reactivation strongly tracked TRB clonality.

Regarding this clone: Its antigen is not identified.

The naive gate required viable CD3+CD4+ or CD3+CD8+ cells with CCR7+CD45RA+CD45RO-CD95-CD27+CD28+ phenotype. The repertoire was sequenced with immunoSEQ multiplex PCR; TCRdb's copy has only in-frame clones and lacks some. The profile shows about 21,000 clones, roughly 98% of them singletons. This CDR3 spans 14 amino acids. V gave up 4 bases and J gave up 2 bases, with 12 bases separating them. CDR1 is MNHEY, CDR2 SMNVEV, per germline (reference sequence). The chain carries TRBV27 and TRBJ2-7, with D possibly being TRBD1 (6 bases). This TCR was sampled from a man aged 40-50 years in good health, CMV-negative, and a related stem cell transplant donor. The sequencing sample was made of naive CD8+ T cells sorted from PBMCs. The CDR3 bases are TGTGCCAGCAGTTCCGGGGACACAACCTACGAGCAGTACTTC. Encoded protein: CASSSGDTTYEQYF.